This record concerns one TCR beta chain sequence. This sample stems from a study of control samples from healthy donors and cancer patients. Data came from immunoSEQ multiplex PCR; TCRdb stores just in-frame clones and leaves some out. This table has roughly 100,000 clones, about 88% appearing once. V was pared by 5 bases and J by 5 bases, with 12 bases between. Looked up from germline, CDR1 is MDHEN and CDR2 is SYDVKM. The CDR3 has 13 amino acids. This clonotype was obtained from a woman aged 50 to 60 in good health. The V and J genes are TRBV28 and TRBJ1-2, with D maybe TRBD1 (5 bases). The sequenced material came from blood. In nucleotides, the CDR3 is TGTGCCAGCAGTCCTGGGACGGAATATGGCTACACCTTC. It specifies CASSPGTEYGYTF.